The next 15 T cell receptor beta chains were all read from a single sample in a study of blood T cell repertoires in COVID-19. Measured with immunoSEQ multiplex PCR; TCRdb has only the in-frame clones, and not every one. In the table there are hundreds of thousands of clones, approximately 80% of which are singletons. Sequenced sample: peripheral blood. Every receptor here comes from a woman in her forties with active or convalescent COVID-19.

This chain joins TRBV28 and TRBJ1-6; D not certain. V lost 4 bases to trimming and J lost 7 bases, with 11 bases between them. The CDR3 has 14 residues. CDR1 MDHEN and CDR2 SYDVKM come from the germline V gene. The DNA of the CDR3 is TGTGCCAGCAGTTACCCAGCGGGGAATTCACCCCTCCACTTT. Amino acid sequence: CASSYPAGNSPLHF.

The chain employs TRBV6-1 and TRBJ1-1; D might be TRBD1 (6 bases). Trimming removed 4 bases at V and 0 bases at J, with 18 bases between. This CDR3 has 17 residues. CDR1 is MNHNS and CDR2 is SASEGT in the germline V gene. In DNA, the CDR3 is TGTGCCAGCAGTGGAGAAGGGACGGGACAATTGAACACTGAAGCTTTCTTT. It translates to CASSGEGTGQLNTEAFF.

This clone was seen a few times. The chain employs TRBV29-1 and TRBJ1-6; 9 nucleotides line up with TRBD1. The CDR3 totals 12 residues. Trimming at V came to 6 bases and at J to 9 bases, leaving 3 bases not matched to a gene. Germline V gene lookup returns CDR1 SQVTM and CDR2 ANQGSEA. DNA of the CDR3: TGCAGCGTCGGACAGGGGCCTTCACCCCTCCACTTT. It is translated as CSVGQGPSPLHF.

This clone was detected a few times. The chain is built from TRBV5-1 and TRBJ2-2; D may be TRBD1 (5 bases). The CDR3 covers 15 residues. The V gene's germline CDR1 is SGHRS and CDR2 YFSETQ. V was clipped by 0 bases and J by 6 bases, with 12 bases between them. CDR3 sequence (DNA): TGCGCCAGCAGCTTGGAAGGGGAAAGGTCCGGGGAGCTGTTTTTT. Protein sequence: CASSLEGERSGELFF.

The chain has TRBV4-1 and TRBJ1-4, with D possibly TRBD1 on 5 matching bases. CDR1 MGHRA and CDR2 YSYEKL come from the germline V gene. V lost 0 bases and J 7 bases, leaving 12 bases between the germline ends. This CDR3 region has 15 residues. The DNA of the CDR3 is TGCGCCAGCAGCCAAGAAAAGGGGATGGGTGAAAAACTGTTTTTT. Translating it yields CASSQEKGMGEKLFF.

The chain recombines TRBV30 with TRBJ1-3; D call uncertain. The CDR3 contains 12 residues. Trimming removed 0 bases at V and 11 bases at J, with 11 bases between. CDR1 GTSNPN and CDR2 SVGIG come from the germline V gene (reference sequence). This CDR3 is CAWSVNTRAIYF. For the CDR3, the DNA is TGTGCCTGGAGTGTGAATACTCGGGCCATATATTTT.

The chain recombines TRBV10-3 with TRBJ1-5; tentatively, D is TRBD1 (6 bases). CDR1 and CDR2 from the germline V gene are ENHRY and SYGVKD. The CDR3 totals 15 residues. The ends were cut back, 2 bases at V and 7 bases at J, with 15 bases in the middle. The CDR3 reads CAISETGQSAQPQHF. The DNA for the CDR3 is TGTGCCATCAGTGAGACCGGACAGTCTGCCCAGCCCCAGCATTTT.

This rearrangement joins TRBV9 to TRBJ1-1; D might be TRBD1 (6 bases). V lost 0 bases to trimming and J lost 3 bases, with 15 bases between them. The CDR3 extends over 16 amino acids. Germline V gene data show CDR1 as SGDLS and CDR2 as YYNGEE. The CDR3 nucleotides read TGTGCCAGCAGCGTAGTCTCTGGGGGCGGCTACACTGAAGCTTTCTTT. Translating gives CASSVVSGGGYTEAFF.

The V call is TRBV9, the J call TRBJ2-2; TRBD1 might be the D (5 bases). The V gene's germline CDR1 is SGDLS and CDR2 YYNGEE. The CDR3 spans 16 residues. V lost 4 bases and J 0 bases, leaving 13 bases between the germline ends. The CDR3 loop reads CASSQGAVSNTGELFF. Here the CDR3 DNA reads TGTGCCAGCAGCCAAGGGGCAGTATCGAACACCGGGGAGCTGTTTTTT.

The rearrangement uses TRBV7-2 and TRBJ1-1; D gene ambiguous. V was shortened by 3 bases and J by 0 bases, with 8 bases between the two germline ends. Per the germline V gene, CDR1 is SGHTA and CDR2 is FQGNSA. This CDR3 comprises 14 residues. The CDR3 loop reads CASSFATLNTEAFF. The DNA for the CDR3 is TGTGCCAGCAGCTTCGCGACATTGAACACTGAAGCTTTCTTT.

The rearrangement links TRBV2 to TRBJ2-3, with 9 bases identical to TRBD2. The V gene's germline CDR1 is SNHLY and CDR2 FYNNEI. The CDR3 is 17 residues long. V gave up 0 bases and J gave up 0 bases; unmatched junction bases: 4. CDR3 nucleotides: TGTGCCAGCAGTGAAGCGGGTCTAGCGGGGAGCACAGATACGCAGTATTTT. Its translation is CASSEAGLAGSTDTQYF.

V usage is TRBV7-8 and J usage is TRBJ2-7, with 7 bases identical to TRBD2. Germline lookup yields CDR1 SGHVS and CDR2 FQNEAQ. The CDR3 consists of 12 residues. Trimming at V came to 5 bases and at J to 10 bases, leaving 8 bases not matched to a gene. Written as DNA, the CDR3 is TGTGCCAGCAGCCCGACGACTAGCCTACAGTACGTC. Amino acid sequence: CASSPTTSLQYV.

The V call is TRBV11-1, the J call TRBJ2-5; 8 nucleotides match TRBD2. V gave up 3 bases and J gave up 2 bases; unmatched junction bases: 5. The CDR3 is 15 residues long. The germline V gene encodes CDR1 SGHAT and CDR2 FQDESV (reference sequence). CDR3 in DNA: TGTGCCAGCAGCTTTCTAGCGGGCGTACAAGAGACCCAGTACTTC. Protein sequence: CASSFLAGVQETQYF.

The genes are TRBV6-1 and TRBJ2-1; 12 bases map to TRBD2. The CDR3 contains 19 residues. CDR1 is MNHNS and CDR2 is SASEGT in the germline V gene. V was pared by 2 bases and J by 0 bases, with 8 bases of the junction left unmatched. The CDR3 bases are TGTGCCAGCAGTGAAAGGAGGCTAGCGGGGGGGCCCTCCTACAATGAGCAGTTCTTC. It specifies CASSERRLAGGPSYNEQFF.

This sequence joins TRBV30 and TRBJ2-7; D possibly matches TRBD1 or TRBD2 (5 bases each). V lost 5 bases and J 0 bases, leaving 11 bases between the germline ends. The CDR3 contains 13 residues. The germline V gene has CDR1 GTSNPN and CDR2 SVGIG (reference sequence). CDR3 DNA sequence: TGTGCCTGGGGGACGGGTAGCTCCTACGAGCAGTACTTC. Translation: CAWGTGSSYEQYF.